This T cell receptor beta chain was sequenced during a study of T cells expressing NK-cell markers. Study outcomes and limitations: Nothing established the HCMV specificity of expanded NKG2C+ T cell clones.

This CDR3 contains 19 residues. CDR1 is SGHAT and CDR2 is FQDESV in the germline V gene (reference sequence). A remark on this clonotype: Antigen unknown.

TCRdb re-called the 5' RACE reads and gives one entry per CDR3 protein, without DNA. The specimen's table records about 170,000 distinct CDR3 sequences. The sample comprised blood T cells: a sorted CD56 or NKG2C T cell subset, CD4+ or CD8+ T cells, or bulk PBMC T cells (not recorded which). The chain carries TRBV11-1 and TRBJ2-1; TCRdb's assignment of TRBD2 cannot be checked, as there is no DNA. This sequence originates from a man aged 18 to 69 in good health. CDR3 protein: CASSHDPASGVSSYNEQFF. Filled out from reference TRBV11-1 and TRBJ2-1, the complete variable domain reads EAEVAQSPRYKITEKSQAVAFWCDPISGHATLYWYRQILGQGPELLVQFQDESVVDDSQLPKDRFSAERLKGVDSTLKIQPAELGDSAMYLCASSHDPASGVSSYNEQFFGPGTRLTVL.